Shown below are 14 T cell receptor beta chains from a single sample sequenced in a study of T cells in Graves' hyperthyroidism and ophthalmopathy (dated by TCRdb to about 2019). The library was prepared using multiplex PCR. The instrument was an Illumina HiSeq 2000. Amplification of TCR beta CDR3 regions was carried out from RNA transcripts. The TCR CDR3 was subjected to a first round of RT-PCR using the HTBI primer set and the Qiagen OneStep RT-PCR kit. Through fastp at Q25 and MiXCR, TCRdb rebuilt clones from the public reads, retaining in-frame beta chains. Entries are consolidated by CDR3 protein sequence, retaining the most common genes and DNA. The sample yields hundreds of thousands of distinct CDR3 sequences; 14% to 15% were counted once. The ten most abundant clones make up around 4% of the sample. The sample comprised blood. These receptors originate from a woman in her thirties or forties with Graves' ophthalmopathy.

This clonotype was detected ten times or more. This CDR3 is CASSLSPGVPHYEQYF. CDR3 nucleotide sequence: TGTGCCAGCAGTTTATCACCGGGGGTGCCTCACTACGAGCAGTACTTC. The chain combines TRBV27 with TRBJ2-7; possibly TRBD2 for D (6 bases). CDR1 is MNHEY and CDR2 is SMNVEV in the germline V gene (reference sequence). V was shortened by 0 bases and J by 3 bases, with 15 bases between the two germline ends. This CDR3 is 16 amino acids long.

This clonotype was observed many times. V and J are TRBV6-5 and TRBJ2-7, with 10 nucleotides matching TRBD2. CDR1 and CDR2 from the germline V gene are MNHEY and SVGAGI. This CDR3 is 14 amino acids long. Unmatched junction bases numbered 4, after V lost 7 bases and J lost 1 base. The DNA of the CDR3 is TGTGCCAGCAATCCGGGACTAGCGTCCTACGAGCAGTACTTC. It specifies CASNPGLASYEQYF.

This clonotype has ten or more counts. This rearrangement joins TRBV20-1 to TRBJ2-7, with TRBD2 identical over 9 bases. Losses at the gene ends were 5 bases for V and 3 bases for J; bases not matched to a gene: 14. In germline, CDR1 is DFQATT, CDR2 SNEGSKA (reference sequence). The CDR3 sequence is 16 residues long. CDR3 nucleotide sequence: TGCAGTGCTCCCATACCCCGTAGCGGGAGTAACTACGAGCAGTACTTC. As protein: CSAPIPRSGSNYEQYF.

J is TRBJ2-5 and V is TRBV12-3 or TRBV12-4, with D possibly matching TRBD1 (6 bases). The CDR3 runs to 14 residues. The V gene lost 6 bases and the J gene lost 0 bases, with 11 bases spanning the gap. For the CDR3, the DNA is TGTGCCAGCAGGCTCCGGGACAACCAAGAGACCCAGTACTTC. As protein: CASRLRDNQETQYF.

In this sample, this clonotype turned up many times. The chain employs TRBV6-2 or TRBV6-3 and TRBJ1-1, with TRBD1 matching 7 bases. The CDR3 is 16 residues long. The V segment lost 5 bases and the J segment 5 bases; nucleotides outside the gene matches: 14. Germline CDR1 MNHEY, CDR2 SVGEGT. CDR3 in amino acids: CASSTPSMTGRTEAFF. The CDR3 region has the DNA TGTGCCAGCAGTACACCCTCGATGACAGGGCGGACTGAAGCTTTCTTT.

This clonotype has at least ten counts. This chain links TRBV6-2 or TRBV6-3 with TRBJ1-1; D not resolved. The germline CDR1 and CDR2 sequences are MNHEY and SVGEGT. Trimming cost V 6 bases and J 3 bases, with 14 bases left between them. The CDR3 has 14 amino acids. The CDR3 loop is CASRSPDGDTEAFF. CDR3 sequence (DNA): TGTGCCAGCAGATCCCCGGACGGGGACACTGAAGCTTTCTTT.

The chain employs TRBV29-1 and TRBJ2-4; 9 nucleotides line up with TRBD2. Unmatched junction bases numbered 18, after V lost 0 bases and J lost 15 bases. From germline, CDR1 is SQVTM and CDR2 ANQGSEA. CDR3 size: 16 residues. In DNA, the CDR3 is TGCAGCGTTGAAGAGGTCCTAGCGGGACTGTCAGATCGGGCGTACTTC. Translating gives CSVEEVLAGLSDRAYF.

The chain carries TRBV7-2 and TRBJ2-5, with a tentative D call TRBD2 (6 bases). Germline CDR1 and CDR2: SGHTA and FQGNSA. The CDR3 runs 15 residues. V lost 2 bases to trimming and J lost 5 bases, with 15 bases between them. CDR3 nucleotides: TGTGCCAGCAGCTTAAGGTTGGCGGGAATGGAGACCCAGTACTTC. Encoded protein: CASSLRLAGMETQYF.

This clonotype was seen a single time. The rearrangement links TRBV7-8 to TRBJ2-7, with 12 bases matching TRBD1. The CDR3 is made up of 16 amino acids. V was clipped by 1 base and J by 9 bases; unmatched bases: 10. CDR1 is SGHVS and CDR2 is FQNEAQ in the germline V gene. CDR3 coding DNA: TGTGCCAGCAGCTTAGTGCAGGGACAGGGGGCTTTGGGGCAGTACTTC. Its translation: CASSLVQGQGALGQYF.

This clonotype was recorded many times. V is TRBV9 and J is TRBJ2-5; D is perhaps TRBD2 (6 bases). CDR1 is SGDLS and CDR2 is YYNGEE in the germline V gene. Trimming removed 2 bases from V and 5 bases from J, with 10 bases in between. CDR3 length: 13 amino acids. The CDR3 region is CASSVAGSETQYF. In DNA, the CDR3 is TGTGCCAGCAGCGTCGCCGGGAGTGAGACCCAGTACTTC.

This clonotype was seen at least ten times. This chain joins TRBV20-1 and TRBJ2-6, with TRBD1 identical over 10 bases. This CDR3 has 17 amino acids. The germline V gene encodes CDR1 DFQATT and CDR2 SNEGSKA (reference sequence). V shed 6 bases, J shed 2 bases, and the junction held 10 bases outside the gene matches. In DNA, the CDR3 is TGCAGTGCATTAGGTGGGACAGGGGAAACTGGGGCCAACGTCCTGACTTTC. It yields the protein CSALGGTGETGANVLTF.

This clonotype was recorded at least ten times. This chain joins TRBV28 and TRBJ1-1; D gene unclear. The CDR3 runs to 11 residues. Trimming took 4 bases from V and 7 from J, leaving 7 bases between them. Germline values: CDR1 MDHEN, CDR2 SYDVKM. The CDR3 region has the DNA TGTGCCAGCAGTTCAGGATTTGAAGCTTTCTTT. Protein sequence: CASSSGFEAFF.

The J gene is TRBJ1-1, the V gene TRBV3-1, with D possibly matching TRBD1 (5 bases). Germline lookup yields CDR1 LGHDT and CDR2 YNNKEL (reference sequence). Trimming pared 2 bases from V and 3 bases from J, leaving 10 bases between. CDR3 length: 14 residues. The CDR3 reads CASSQSGAHTEAFF. DNA of the CDR3: TGTGCCAGCAGCCAATCTGGGGCACACACTGAAGCTTTCTTT. Complete variable domain (other parts from reference TRBV3-1 and TRBJ1-1): DTAVSQTPKYLVTQMGNDKSIKCEQNLGHDTMYWYKQDSKKFLKIMFSYNNKELIINETVPNRFSPKSPDKAHLNLHINSLELGDSAVYFCASSQSGAHTEAFFGQGTRLTVV.

In its sample, this clonotype was seen many times. The chain has TRBV20-1 and TRBJ2-7; TRBD2 is a possible D gene (5 bases). Germline V gene sequence: CDR1 DFQATT, CDR2 SNEGSKA (reference sequence). The V gene lost 0 bases and the J gene lost 2 bases, with 17 bases spanning the gap. There are 16 residues in the CDR3. CDR3 region: CSARDRGSVSPYEQYF. The CDR3 region has the DNA TGCAGTGCTAGAGATCGGGGTAGCGTCTCTCCCTACGAGCAGTACTTC.